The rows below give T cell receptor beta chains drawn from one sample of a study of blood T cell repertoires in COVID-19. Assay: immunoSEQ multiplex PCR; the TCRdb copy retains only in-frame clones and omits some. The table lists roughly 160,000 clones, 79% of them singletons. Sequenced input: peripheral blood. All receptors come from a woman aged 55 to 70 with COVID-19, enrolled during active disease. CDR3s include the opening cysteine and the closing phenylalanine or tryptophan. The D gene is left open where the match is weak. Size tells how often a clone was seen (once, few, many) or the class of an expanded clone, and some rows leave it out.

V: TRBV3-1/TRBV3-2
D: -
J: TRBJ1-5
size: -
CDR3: CASSVDTNQPQHF
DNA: TGTGCCAGCAGCGTAGACACCAATCAGCCCCAGCATTTT

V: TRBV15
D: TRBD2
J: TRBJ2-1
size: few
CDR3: CATSRAREGYNEQFF
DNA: TGTGCCACCAGCAGAGCACGGGAGGGCTACAATGAGCAGTTCTTC

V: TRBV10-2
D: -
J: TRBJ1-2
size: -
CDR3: CASGRAHGYTF
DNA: TGCGCCAGCGGCAGGGCTCATGGCTACACCTTC

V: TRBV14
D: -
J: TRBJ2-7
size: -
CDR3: CASSAQLGEQYF
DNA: TGTGCCAGCAGCGCACAGCTTGGCGAGCAGTACTTC

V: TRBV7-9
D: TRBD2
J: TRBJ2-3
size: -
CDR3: CASSLLTTSDSYF
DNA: TGTGCCAGCAGCTTATTGACTACTAGCGATTCGTATTTT

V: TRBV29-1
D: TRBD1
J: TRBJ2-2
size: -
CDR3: CSVTGTGVGELFF
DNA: TGCAGCGTGACCGGGACAGGGGTCGGGGAGCTGTTTTTT

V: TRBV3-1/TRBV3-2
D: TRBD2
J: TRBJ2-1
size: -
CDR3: CASSPQTSGPYNEQFF
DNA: TGTGCCAGCAGCCCTCAAACTAGCGGGCCGTACAATGAGCAGTTCTTC

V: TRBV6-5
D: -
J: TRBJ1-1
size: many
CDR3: CASRRTDMNTEAFF
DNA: TGTGCCAGCCGCCGGACAGACATGAACACTGAAGCTTTCTTT

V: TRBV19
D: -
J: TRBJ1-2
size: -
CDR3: CASSTQVNYGYTF
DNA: TGTGCCAGTAGTACTCAGGTTAACTATGGCTACACCTTC

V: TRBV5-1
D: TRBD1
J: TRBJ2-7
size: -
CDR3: CASSLGGTGVGYEQYF
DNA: TGCGCCAGCAGCTTGGGCGGGACAGGGGTTGGCTACGAGCAGTACTTC

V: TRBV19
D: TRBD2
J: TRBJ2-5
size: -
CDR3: CASSIHTGTSGRTQTQYF
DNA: TGTGCCAGTAGTATACATACCGGGACTAGCGGGAGGACGCAGACCCAGTACTTC

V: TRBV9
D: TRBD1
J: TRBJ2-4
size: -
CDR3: CASSAPGQGTKNIQYF
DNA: TGTGCCAGCAGCGCACCGGGACAGGGAACCAAAAACATTCAGTACTTC

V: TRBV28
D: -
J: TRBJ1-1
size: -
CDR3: CASSLQGRGNTEAFF
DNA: TGTGCCAGCAGTTTACAAGGACGGGGGAACACTGAAGCTTTCTTT

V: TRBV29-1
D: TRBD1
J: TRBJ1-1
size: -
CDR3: CSVEGTGDGTEAFF
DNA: TGCAGCGTTGAAGGGACAGGGGATGGCACTGAAGCTTTCTTT

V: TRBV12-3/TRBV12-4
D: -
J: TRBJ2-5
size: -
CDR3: CATQGTIQETQYF
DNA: TGTGCCACCCAGGGGACAATCCAAGAGACCCAGTACTTC

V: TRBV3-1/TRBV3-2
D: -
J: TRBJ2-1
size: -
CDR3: CASSQESDSYNEQFF
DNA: TGTGCCAGCAGCCAAGAGAGCGACTCCTACAATGAGCAGTTCTTC

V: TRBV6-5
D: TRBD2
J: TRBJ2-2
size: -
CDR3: CASSLAANTGELFF
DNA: TGTGCCAGCAGCCTAGCGGCGAACACCGGGGAGCTGTTTTTT

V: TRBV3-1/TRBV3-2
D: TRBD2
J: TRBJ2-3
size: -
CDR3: CASSQESSGAFLDTQYF
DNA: TGTGCCAGCAGCCAAGAAAGCAGCGGGGCCTTCCTAGATACGCAGTATTTT

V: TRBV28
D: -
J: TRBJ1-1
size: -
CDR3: CASYRTDHTEAFF
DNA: TGTGCCAGTTACCGGACAGACCACACTGAAGCTTTCTTT

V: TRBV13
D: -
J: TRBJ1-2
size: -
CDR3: CASSLGLQAGFGGYTF
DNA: TGTGCCAGCAGCTTAGGGCTCCAGGCGGGTTTCGGTGGCTACACCTTC

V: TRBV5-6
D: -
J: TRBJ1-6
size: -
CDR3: CASSFLGGGSPLHF
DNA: TGTGCCAGCAGCTTTTTGGGGGGTGGATCACCCCTCCACTTT

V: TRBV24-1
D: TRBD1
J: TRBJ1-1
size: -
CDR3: CATSDAGQGNTEAFF
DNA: TGTGCCACCAGTGATGCCGGACAGGGCAACACTGAAGCTTTCTTT

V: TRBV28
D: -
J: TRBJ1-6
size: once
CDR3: CASRLQGYNSPLHF
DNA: TGTGCCAGCAGGCTACAGGGCTATAATTCACCCCTCCACTTT

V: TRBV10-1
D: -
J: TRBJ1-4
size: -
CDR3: CASSSPWGRSWEKLFF
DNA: TGCGCCAGCAGTTCCCCCTGGGGCAGGAGTTGGGAAAAACTGTTTTTT

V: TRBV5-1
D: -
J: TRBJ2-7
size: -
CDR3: CASSFDSTYEQYF
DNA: TGCGCCAGCAGCTTCGACAGCACCTACGAGCAGTACTTC

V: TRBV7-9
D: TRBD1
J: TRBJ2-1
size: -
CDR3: CASSLVGQGENEQFF
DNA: TGTGCCAGCAGCTTAGTAGGTCAGGGGGAAAATGAGCAGTTCTTC

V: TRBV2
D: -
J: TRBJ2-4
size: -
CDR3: CASSAPQGTKNIQYF
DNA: TGTGCCAGCAGTGCCCCCCAGGGGACCAAAAACATTCAGTACTTC

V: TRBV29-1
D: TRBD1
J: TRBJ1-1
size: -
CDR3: CSVETGVNTEAFF
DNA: TGCAGCGTGGAGACAGGGGTGAACACTGAAGCTTTCTTT

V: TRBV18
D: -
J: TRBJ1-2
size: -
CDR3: CASSPDSTYGYTF
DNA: TGTGCCAGCTCACCCGATAGTACTTATGGCTACACCTTC

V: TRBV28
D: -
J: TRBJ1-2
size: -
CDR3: CASSQNYGYTF
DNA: TGTGCCAGCAGTCAAAACTATGGCTACACCTTC

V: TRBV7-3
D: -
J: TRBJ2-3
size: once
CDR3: CASAEGGSTDTQYF
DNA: TGTGCCAGCGCAGAGGGCGGTAGCACAGATACGCAGTATTTT

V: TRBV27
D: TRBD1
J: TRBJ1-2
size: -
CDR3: CASSLYRGTVSYGYTF
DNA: TGTGCCAGCAGTTTATATCGAGGGACAGTATCCTATGGCTACACCTTC